This TCR beta chain stems from a study of blood T cell repertoires in COVID-19 (dated by TCRdb to the early 2020s). With regard to the full study: The collaborator samples originated in the United States, Italy and Spain and spanned the acute and convalescent phases of COVID-19. The prospective study material was composed of cDNA or gDNA derived from T cells, B-cell-depleted T cells, or PBMCs. Subjects who had been exposed to COVID-19, were actively infected with it, or had recovered from it provided the deeply sampled blood TCRbeta repertoires that made up the dataset. The repertoires were made available in a free public database intended to serve as a resource for research on the immune response to SARS-CoV-2. Samples came from the ongoing ImmuneRACE study (first 160 participants) plus 1,254 subjects from 6 global collaborators. Nearly every sample came with metadata listing a de-identified subject ID, COVID-19 status, age in years and sex. Where available, HLA class I and class II types were obtained from metadata supplied by the sample provider rather than from assay-based typing. What the research found in general, with its limitations: The amount of clinical and demographic metadata varied by source and participant and was provided uncurated.

Whole blood was collected in K2EDTA tubes by collaborating institutions according to the institutions' own protocols. For TCRbeta analysis, collaborators shipped samples in one of three forms: frozen whole blood, isolated PBMCs, or DNA extracted from either of those sample types. Note on this clone: Its cognate antigen has yet to be identified. No base quality values were provided; no much bigger clone lies one nucleotide off.

TCRbeta CDR3 regions were amplified from genomic DNA by means of the immunoSEQ Assay, a bias-controlled multiplex PCR. As for the authors' bioinformatics: Within the assay, amplification of reference gene primers was used to estimate how many nucleated cells each sample contained. To quantify the absolute abundance of each unique TCRbeta CDR3 rearrangement, sequence reads were collapsed and filtered. For each sample, productive Simpson clonality was calculated as the square root of Simpson's diversity index across productive rearrangements. TCRdb's version of the immuneACCESS table is confined to in-frame rearrangements and falls short of the full clone set. An unresolved V gene accounts for under half of the shortfall where checked; the remainder is of unknown origin. For V, J and clone size, that table is used; D and trimming come from the DNA. This sample gives about 73,000 clones in total; roughly 88% of them show up just once. The ten largest clonotypes hold roughly 2.5% of the sample.

This receptor was identified in a man aged 80 or over with active or convalescent COVID-19. Sequencing was carried out using peripheral blood.

The CDR3: CASSRLWGQGEETQYF. Here is the DNA: TGTGCCAGCAGCCGCCTCTGGGGACAGGGGGAAGAGACCCAGTACTTC. This receptor chain uses TRBV3-1 (or the pseudogene TRBV3-2) and TRBJ2-5, with 11 bases aligning to TRBD1. The CDR3 goes from the cysteine to the phenylalanine over 16 residues. CDR3 DNA only is kept here, 48 bases in frame from base 1. At the junction V is shortened by 4 bases and J by 3 bases; bases outside the gene matches: 7. Based on the germline V gene (reference sequence), the CDR1 and CDR2 sequences are LGHDT and YNNKEL.